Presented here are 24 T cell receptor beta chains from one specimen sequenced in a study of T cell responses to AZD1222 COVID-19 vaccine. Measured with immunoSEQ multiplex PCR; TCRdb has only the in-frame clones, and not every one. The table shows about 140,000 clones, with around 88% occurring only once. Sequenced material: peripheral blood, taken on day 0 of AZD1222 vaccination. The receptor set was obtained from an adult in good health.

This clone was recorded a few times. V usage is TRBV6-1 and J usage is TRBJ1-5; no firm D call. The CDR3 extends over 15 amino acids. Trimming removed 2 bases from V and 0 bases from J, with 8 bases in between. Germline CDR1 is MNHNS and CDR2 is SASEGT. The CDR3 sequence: CASSEQAGSNQPQHF. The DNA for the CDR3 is TGTGCCAGCAGTGAACAGGCGGGTAGCAATCAGCCCCAGCATTTT.

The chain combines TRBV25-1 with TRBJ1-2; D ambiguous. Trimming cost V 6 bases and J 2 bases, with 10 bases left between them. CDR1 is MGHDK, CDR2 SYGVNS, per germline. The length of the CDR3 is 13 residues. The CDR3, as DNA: TGTGCCAGCAGCCCCACACTGAACTATGGCTACACCTTC. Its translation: CASSPTLNYGYTF.

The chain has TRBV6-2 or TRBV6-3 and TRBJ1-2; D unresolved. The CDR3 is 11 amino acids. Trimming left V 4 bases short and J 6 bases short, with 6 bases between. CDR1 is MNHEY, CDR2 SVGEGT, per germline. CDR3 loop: CASSSPDGYTF. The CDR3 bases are TGTGCCAGCAGTTCCCCGGATGGCTACACCTTC.

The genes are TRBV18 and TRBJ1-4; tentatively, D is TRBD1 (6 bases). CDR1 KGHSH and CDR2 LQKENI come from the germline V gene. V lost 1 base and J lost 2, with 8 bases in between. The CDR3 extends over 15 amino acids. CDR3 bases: TGTGCCAGCTCACCACGAACAGGGACTAATGAAAAACTGTTTTTT. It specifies CASSPRTGTNEKLFF.

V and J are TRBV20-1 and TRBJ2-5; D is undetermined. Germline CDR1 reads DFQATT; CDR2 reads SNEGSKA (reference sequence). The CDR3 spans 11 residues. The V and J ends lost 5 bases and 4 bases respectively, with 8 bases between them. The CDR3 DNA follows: TGCAGTGCTCAGTCGCGAGAGACCCAGTACTTC. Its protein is CSAQSRETQYF.

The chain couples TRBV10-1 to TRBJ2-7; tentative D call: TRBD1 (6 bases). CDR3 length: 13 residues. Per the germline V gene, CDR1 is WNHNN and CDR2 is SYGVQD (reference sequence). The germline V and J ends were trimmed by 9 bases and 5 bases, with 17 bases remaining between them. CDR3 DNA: TGCGCCAGTGCAGAAACACAGGGTAACGAGCAGTACTTC. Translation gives CASAETQGNEQYF.

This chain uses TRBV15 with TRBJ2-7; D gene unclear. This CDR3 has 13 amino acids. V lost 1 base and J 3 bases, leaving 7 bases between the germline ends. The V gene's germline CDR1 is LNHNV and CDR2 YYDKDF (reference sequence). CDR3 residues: CATSRGQLYEQYF. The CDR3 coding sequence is TGTGCCACCAGCAGAGGGCAACTCTACGAGCAGTACTTC.

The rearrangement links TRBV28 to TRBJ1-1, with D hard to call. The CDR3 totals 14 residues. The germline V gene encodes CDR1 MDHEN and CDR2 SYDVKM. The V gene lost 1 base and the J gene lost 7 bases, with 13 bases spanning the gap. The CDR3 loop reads CASSLYGPEIEAFF. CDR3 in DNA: TGTGCCAGCAGTTTATACGGGCCAGAGATTGAAGCTTTCTTT.

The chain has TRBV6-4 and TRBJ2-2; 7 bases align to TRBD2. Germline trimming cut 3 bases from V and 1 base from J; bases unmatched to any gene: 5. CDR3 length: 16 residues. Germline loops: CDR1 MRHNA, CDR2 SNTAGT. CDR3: CASSEVASGNTGELFF. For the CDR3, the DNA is TGTGCCAGCAGTGAGGTGGCTAGCGGGAACACCGGGGAGCTGTTTTTT.

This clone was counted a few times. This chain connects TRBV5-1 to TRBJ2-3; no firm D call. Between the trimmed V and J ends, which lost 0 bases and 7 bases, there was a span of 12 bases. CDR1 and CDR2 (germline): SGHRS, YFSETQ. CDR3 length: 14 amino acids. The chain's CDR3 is CASSLEGDLNTQYF. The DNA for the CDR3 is TGCGCCAGCAGCTTGGAGGGTGACCTCAATACGCAGTATTTT. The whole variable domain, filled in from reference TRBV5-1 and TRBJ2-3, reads KAGVTQTPRYLIKTRGQQVTLSCSPISGHRSVSWYQQTPGQGLQFLFEYFSETQRNKGNFPGRFSGRQFSNSRSEMNVSTLELGDSALYLCASSLEGDLNTQYFGPGTRLTVL.

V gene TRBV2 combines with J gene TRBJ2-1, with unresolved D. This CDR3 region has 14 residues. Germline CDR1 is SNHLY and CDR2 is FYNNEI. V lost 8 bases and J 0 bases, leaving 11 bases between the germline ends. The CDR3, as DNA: TGTGCCAGCCCTCCGCCCTCCTCCTACAATGAGCAGTTCTTC. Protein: CASPPPSSYNEQFF. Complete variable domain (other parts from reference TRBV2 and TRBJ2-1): EPEVTQTPSHQVTQMGQEVILRCVPISNHLYFYWYRQILGQKVEFLVSFYNNEISEKSEIFDDQFSVERPDGSNFTLKIRSTKLEDSAMYFCASPPPSSYNEQFFGPGTRLTVL.

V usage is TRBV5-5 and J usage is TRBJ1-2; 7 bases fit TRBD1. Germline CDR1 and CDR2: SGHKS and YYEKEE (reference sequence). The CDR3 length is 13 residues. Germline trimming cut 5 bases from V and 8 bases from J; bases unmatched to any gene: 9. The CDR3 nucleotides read TGTGCCAGCAGAAACGACAGGGTTTTAGGCTACACCTTC. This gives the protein CASRNDRVLGYTF.

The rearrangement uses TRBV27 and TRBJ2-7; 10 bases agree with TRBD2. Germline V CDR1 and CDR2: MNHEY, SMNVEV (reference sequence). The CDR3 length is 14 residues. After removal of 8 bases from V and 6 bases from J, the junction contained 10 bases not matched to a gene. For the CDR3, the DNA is TGTGCCAGCGGTCACCTAGCGGGAGCAGTCGAGCAGTACTTC. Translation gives CASGHLAGAVEQYF.

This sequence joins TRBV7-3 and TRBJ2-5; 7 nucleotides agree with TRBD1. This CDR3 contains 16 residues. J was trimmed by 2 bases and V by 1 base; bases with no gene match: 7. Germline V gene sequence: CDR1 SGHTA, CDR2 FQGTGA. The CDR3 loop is CASSLNLGTAQETQYF. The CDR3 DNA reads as TGTGCCAGCAGCTTAAATTTGGGGACAGCACAAGAGACCCAGTACTTC.

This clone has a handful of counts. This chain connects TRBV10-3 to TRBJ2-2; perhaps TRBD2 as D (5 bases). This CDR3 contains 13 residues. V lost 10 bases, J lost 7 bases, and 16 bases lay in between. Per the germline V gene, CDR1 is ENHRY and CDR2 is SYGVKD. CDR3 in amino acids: CATTRVGNGELFF. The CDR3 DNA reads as TGTGCCACCACTAGGGTCGGGAACGGGGAGCTGTTTTTT.

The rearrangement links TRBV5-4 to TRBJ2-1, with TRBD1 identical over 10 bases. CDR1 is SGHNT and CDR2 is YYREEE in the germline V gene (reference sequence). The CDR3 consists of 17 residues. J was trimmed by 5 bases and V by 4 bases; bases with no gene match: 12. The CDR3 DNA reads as TGTGCCAGCAGCCGCCCGTTAGGGACAGGGGCCGACAATGAGCAGTTCTTC. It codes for CASSRPLGTGADNEQFF.

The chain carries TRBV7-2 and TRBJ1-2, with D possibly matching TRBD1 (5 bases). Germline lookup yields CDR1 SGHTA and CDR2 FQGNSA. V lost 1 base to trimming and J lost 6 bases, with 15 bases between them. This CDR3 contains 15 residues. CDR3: CASSLDRRVTNGYTF. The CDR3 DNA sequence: TGTGCCAGCAGCTTAGATCGCAGGGTTACTAATGGCTACACCTTC. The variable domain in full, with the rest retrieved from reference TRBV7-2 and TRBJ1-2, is GAGVSQSPSNKVTEKGKDVELRCDPISGHTALYWYRQSLGQGLEFLIYFQGNSAPDKSGLPSDRFSAERTGGSVSTLTIQRTQQEDSAVYLCASSLDRRVTNGYTFGSGTRLTVV.

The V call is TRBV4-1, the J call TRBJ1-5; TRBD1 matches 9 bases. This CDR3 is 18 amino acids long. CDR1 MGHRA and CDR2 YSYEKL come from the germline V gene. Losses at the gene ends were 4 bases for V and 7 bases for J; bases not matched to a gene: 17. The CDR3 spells CASSPMQTGGALKQPQHF. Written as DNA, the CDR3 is TGCGCCAGCAGCCCTATGCAGACAGGGGGGGCTCTCAAACAGCCCCAGCATTTT.

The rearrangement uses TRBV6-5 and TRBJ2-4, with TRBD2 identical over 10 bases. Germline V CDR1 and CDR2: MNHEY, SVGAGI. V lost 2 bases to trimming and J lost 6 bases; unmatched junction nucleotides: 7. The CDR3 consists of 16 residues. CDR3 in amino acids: CASSYGTLAGRNIQYF. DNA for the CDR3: TGTGCCAGCAGTTACGGAACACTAGCGGGACGAAACATTCAGTACTTC.

The CDR3, as DNA: TGTGCCAGCTCACCCCGACTAGCGGGAGTTACCGGGGAGCTGTTTTTT. It encodes CASSPRLAGVTGELFF. The chain links TRBV18 to TRBJ2-2; 12 bases fit TRBD2. CDR3 length: 16 amino acids. J was trimmed by 5 bases and V by 3 bases; bases with no gene match: 4. CDR1 is KGHSH, CDR2 LQKENI, per germline.

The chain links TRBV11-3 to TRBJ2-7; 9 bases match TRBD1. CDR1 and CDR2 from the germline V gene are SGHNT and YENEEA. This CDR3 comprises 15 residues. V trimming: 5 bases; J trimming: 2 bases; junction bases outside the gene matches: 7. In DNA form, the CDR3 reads TGTGCCAGCAGCCAGGGACAGGGTAGGACCTACGAGCAGTACTTC. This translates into CASSQGQGRTYEQYF.

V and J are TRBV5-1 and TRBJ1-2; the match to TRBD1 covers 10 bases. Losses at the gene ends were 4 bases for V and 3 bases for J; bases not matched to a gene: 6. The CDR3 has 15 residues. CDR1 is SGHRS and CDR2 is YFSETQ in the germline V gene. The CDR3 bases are TGCGCCAGCAGCGCGGTGACAGGGGGCGACTATGGCTACACCTTC. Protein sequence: CASSAVTGGDYGYTF.

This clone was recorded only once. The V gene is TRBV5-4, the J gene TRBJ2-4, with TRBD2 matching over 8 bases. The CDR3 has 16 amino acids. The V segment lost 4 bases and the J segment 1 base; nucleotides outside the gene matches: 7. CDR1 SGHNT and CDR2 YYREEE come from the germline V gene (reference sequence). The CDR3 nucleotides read TGTGCCAGCAGCCCCCGGACTAGCCGGGCCAAAAACATTCAGTACTTC. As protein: CASSPRTSRAKNIQYF.

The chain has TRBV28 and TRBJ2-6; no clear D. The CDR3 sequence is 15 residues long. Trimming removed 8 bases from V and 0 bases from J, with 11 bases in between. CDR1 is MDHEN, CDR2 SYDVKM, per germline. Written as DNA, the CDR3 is TGTGCCAGCTTAACCGCCTCCTCTGGGGCCAACGTCCTGACTTTC. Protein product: CASLTASSGANVLTF.